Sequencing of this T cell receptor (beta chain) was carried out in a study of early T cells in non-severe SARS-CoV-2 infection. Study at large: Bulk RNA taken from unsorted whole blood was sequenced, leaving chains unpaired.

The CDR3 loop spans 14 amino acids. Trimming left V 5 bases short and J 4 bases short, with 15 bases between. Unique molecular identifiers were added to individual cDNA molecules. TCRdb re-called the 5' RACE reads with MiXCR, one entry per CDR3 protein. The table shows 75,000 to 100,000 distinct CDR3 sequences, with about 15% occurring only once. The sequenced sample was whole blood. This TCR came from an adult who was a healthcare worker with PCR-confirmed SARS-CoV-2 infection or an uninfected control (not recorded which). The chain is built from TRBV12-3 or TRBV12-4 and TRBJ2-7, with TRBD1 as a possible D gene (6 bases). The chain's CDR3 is CASSIRGRGYEQYF. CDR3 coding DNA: TGTGCCAGCAGTATCCGGGGTAGGGGGTACGAGCAGTACTTC.